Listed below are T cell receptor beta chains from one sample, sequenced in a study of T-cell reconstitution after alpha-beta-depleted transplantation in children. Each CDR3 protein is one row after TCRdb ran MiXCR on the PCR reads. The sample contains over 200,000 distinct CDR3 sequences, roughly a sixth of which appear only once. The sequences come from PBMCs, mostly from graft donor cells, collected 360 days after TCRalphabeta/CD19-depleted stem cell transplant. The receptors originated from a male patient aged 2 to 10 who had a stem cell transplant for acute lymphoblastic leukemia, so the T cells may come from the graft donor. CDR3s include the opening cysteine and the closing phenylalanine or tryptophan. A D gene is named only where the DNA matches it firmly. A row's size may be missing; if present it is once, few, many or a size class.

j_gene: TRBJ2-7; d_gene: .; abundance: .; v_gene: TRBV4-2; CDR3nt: TGTGCCAGCAGCCGGGAGTACGAGCAGTACTTC; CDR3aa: CASSREYEQYF
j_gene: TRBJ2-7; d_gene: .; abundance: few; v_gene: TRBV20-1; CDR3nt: TGCAGTCTTCTGGCTAGGTCTTTCCATGGGTCCTACGAGCAGTACTTC; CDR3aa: CSLLARSFHGSYEQYF
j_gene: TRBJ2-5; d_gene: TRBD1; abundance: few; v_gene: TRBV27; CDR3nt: TGTGCCAGCAGTTTTCAACAGGGGCAAGAGACCCAGTACTTC; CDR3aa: CASSFQQGQETQYF
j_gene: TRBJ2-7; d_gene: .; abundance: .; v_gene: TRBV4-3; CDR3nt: TGCGCCAGCAGCCAAGCGACCGGGACACGGACCTACGAGCAGTACTTC; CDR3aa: CASSQATGTRTYEQYF
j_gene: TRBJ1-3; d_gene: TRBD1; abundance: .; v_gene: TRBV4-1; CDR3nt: TGCGCCAGCAGCCAAGGGGGGACAGGGGTATGGAGCAACACCATATATTTT; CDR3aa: CASSQGGTGVWSNTIYF
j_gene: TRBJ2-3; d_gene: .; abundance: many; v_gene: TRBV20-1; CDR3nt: TGCAGTGCTAGGAAGCCCGCTAGCACAGATACGCAGTATTTT; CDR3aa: CSARKPASTDTQYF
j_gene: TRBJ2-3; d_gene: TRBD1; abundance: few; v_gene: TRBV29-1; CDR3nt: TGCAGCGTCCGCGGAGGGGGACAGGACACAGATACGCAGTATTTT; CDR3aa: CSVRGGGQDTDTQYF
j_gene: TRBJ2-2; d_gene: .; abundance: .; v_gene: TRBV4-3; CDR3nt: TGCGCCAGCAGCCAAGCCGGACGGTCCGGGGAGCTGTTTTTT; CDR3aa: CASSQAGRSGELFF
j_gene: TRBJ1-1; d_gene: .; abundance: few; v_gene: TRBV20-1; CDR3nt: TGCAGTGCTCCAGCGGCTTTCTTT; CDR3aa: CSAPAAFF
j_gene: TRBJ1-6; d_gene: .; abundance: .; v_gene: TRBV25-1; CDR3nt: TGTGCCAGCAGTGAATACGAGGGGGGCCGATCACCCCTCCACTTT; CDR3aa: CASSEYEGGRSPLHF
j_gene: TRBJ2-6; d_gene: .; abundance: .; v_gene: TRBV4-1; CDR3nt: TGCGCCAGCAGCCAAGAGGGTAGGGCTGGGGCCAACGTCCTGACTTTC; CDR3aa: CASSQEGRAGANVLTF
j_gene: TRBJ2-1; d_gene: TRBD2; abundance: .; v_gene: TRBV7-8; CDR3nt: TGTGCCAGCAGCTTAGGGGTAGCGGGGGGGTACAATGAGCAGTTCTTC; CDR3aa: CASSLGVAGGYNEQFF
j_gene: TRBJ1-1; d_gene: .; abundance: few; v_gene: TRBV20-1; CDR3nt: TGCAGTGCTAGAGGGGCCGGTAGGCGGGGGAACACTGAAGCTTTCTTT; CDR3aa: CSARGAGRRGNTEAFF
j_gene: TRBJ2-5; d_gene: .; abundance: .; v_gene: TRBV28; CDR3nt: TGTGCCAGCAGTGAGAGATCAGGGGGGTGGCAAGAGACCCAGTACTTC; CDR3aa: CASSERSGGWQETQYF
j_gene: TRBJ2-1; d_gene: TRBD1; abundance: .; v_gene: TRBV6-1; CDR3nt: TGTGCCAGCGACCCCAGGTGGGACAGGGGGTTCTATGAGCAGTTCTTC; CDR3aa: CASDPRWDRGFYEQFF
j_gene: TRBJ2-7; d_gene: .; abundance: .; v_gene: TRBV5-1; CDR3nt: TGCGCCAGCAGCTTGGTACAGGGGAGGAACGAGCAGTACTTC; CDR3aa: CASSLVQGRNEQYF
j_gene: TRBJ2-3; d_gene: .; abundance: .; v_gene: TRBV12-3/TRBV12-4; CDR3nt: TGTGCCAGCAGTCAAGTAGGGACAGATACGCAGTATTTT; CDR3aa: CASSQVGTDTQYF
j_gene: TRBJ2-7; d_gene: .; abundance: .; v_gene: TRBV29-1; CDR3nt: TGCAGCGTCCGAACAGTCTACGAGCAGTACTTC; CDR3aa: CSVRTVYEQYF
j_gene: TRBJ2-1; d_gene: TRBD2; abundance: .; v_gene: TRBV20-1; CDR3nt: TGCAGTGCTAGAGCCCAACAAGGGGGAACGGGGGGGTCCTACAATGAGCAGTTCTTC; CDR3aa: CSARAQQGGTGGSYNEQFF
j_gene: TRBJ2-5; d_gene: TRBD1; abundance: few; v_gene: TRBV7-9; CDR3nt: TGTGCCAGCAGCTGGCAGGGGGCCGAGGAGACCCAGTACTTC; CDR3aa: CASSWQGAEETQYF
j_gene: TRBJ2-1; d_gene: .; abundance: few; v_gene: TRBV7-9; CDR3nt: TGTGCCAGCAGCCCCCGCGCCACCTACAATGAGCAGTTCTTC; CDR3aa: CASSPRATYNEQFF
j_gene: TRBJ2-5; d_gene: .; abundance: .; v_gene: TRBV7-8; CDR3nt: TGTGCCAGCAGCTTAAATTCAGGGGGGCAAGAGACCCAGTACTTC; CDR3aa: CASSLNSGGQETQYF
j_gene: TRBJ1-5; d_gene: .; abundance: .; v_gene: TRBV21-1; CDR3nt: TGTGCCAGCCCGGGACAGGGGGAGGGATATAGCAATCAGCCCCAGCATTTT; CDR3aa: CASPGQGEGYSNQPQHF
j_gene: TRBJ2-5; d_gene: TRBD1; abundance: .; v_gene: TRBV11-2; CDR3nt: TGTGCCAGCAGCTTAGTCTTGGGCAGGGGGCTCCAAGAGACCCAGTACTTC; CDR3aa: CASSLVLGRGLQETQYF
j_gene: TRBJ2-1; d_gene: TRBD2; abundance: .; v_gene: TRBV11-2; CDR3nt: TGTGCCAGCAGCCCCACTAGCGGGGCCGGGAATGAGCAGTTCTTC; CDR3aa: CASSPTSGAGNEQFF
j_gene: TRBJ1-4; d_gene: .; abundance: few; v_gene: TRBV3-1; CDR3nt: TGTGCCAGCAGCCTAGGGACTGGTTTCAATGAAAAACTGTTTTTT; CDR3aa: CASSLGTGFNEKLFF
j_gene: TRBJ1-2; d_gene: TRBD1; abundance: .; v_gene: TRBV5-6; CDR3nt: TGTGCCAGCAAGGACAGGCGGGGCTACACCTTC; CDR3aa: CASKDRRGYTF
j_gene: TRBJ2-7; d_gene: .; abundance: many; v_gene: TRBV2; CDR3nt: TGTGCCAGCAGTACAGACTCCTACGAGCAGTACTTC; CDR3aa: CASSTDSYEQYF
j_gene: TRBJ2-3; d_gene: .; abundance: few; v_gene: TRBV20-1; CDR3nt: TGCAGTGCTAGAGATCGGACTGTCAATACGCAGTATTTT; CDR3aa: CSARDRTVNTQYF
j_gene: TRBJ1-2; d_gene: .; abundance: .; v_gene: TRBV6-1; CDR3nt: TGTGCCAGCAGTGGGGTGGAGTCCTACACCTTC; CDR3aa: CASSGVESYTF
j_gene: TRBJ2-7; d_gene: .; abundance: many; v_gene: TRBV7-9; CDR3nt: TGTGCCAGCAGCCTAGCCCCAGGGTCCCAAGTCTTC; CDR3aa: CASSLAPGSQVF
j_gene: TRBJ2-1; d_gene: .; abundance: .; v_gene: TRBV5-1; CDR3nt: TGCGCCAGCAGCTTGGCCCCGCGCAGTATACAATGCAATGAGCAGTTCTTC; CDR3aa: CASSLAPRSIQCNEQFF
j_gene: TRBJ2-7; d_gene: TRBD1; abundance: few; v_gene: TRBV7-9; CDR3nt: TGTGCCAGCAGCATGGGACAGGGGATCAGGTACGAGCAGTACTTC; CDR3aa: CASSMGQGIRYEQYF
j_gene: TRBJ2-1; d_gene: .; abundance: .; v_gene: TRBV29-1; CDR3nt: TGCAGCGTGGCCCTTTGGACTAACAATGAGCAGTTCTTC; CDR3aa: CSVALWTNNEQFF
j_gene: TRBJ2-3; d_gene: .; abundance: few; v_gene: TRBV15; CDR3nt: TGTGCCACCAGCAGACCGGGGACCCCCGATACGCAGTATTTT; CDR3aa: CATSRPGTPDTQYF
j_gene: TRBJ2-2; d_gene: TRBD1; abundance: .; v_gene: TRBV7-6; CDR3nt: TGTGCCAGCAGCTTAGCCCCGGACAGGGTGGCCTCGATGGGAACCGGGGAGCTGTTTTTT; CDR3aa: CASSLAPDRVASMGTGELFF
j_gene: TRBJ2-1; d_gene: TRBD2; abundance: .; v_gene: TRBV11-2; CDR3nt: TGTGCCAGCAGCCCCCTGCGAAAAAGCGGGAGTGTCTACAATGAGCAGTTCTTC; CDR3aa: CASSPLRKSGSVYNEQFF